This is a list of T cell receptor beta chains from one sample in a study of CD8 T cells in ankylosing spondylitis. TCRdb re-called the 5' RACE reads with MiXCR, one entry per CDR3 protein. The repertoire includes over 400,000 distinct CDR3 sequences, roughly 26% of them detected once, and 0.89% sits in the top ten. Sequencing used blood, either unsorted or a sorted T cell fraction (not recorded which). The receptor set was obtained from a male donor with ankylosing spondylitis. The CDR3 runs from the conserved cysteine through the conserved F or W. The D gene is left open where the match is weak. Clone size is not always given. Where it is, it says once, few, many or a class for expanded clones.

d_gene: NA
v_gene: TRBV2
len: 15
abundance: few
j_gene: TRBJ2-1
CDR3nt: TGTGCCAGCAGGGCGGACAGACAGCCATACAATGAGCAGTTCTTC
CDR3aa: CASRADRQPYNEQFF

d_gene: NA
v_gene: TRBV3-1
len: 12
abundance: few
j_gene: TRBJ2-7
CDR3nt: TGTGCCAGCAGCTCGGTTTTCTACGAGCAGTACTTC
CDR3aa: CASSSVFYEQYF

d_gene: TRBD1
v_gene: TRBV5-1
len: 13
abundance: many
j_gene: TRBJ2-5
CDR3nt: TGCGCCAGCAGCTTGGGCAGGGGGGAGACCCAGTACTTC
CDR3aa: CASSLGRGETQYF

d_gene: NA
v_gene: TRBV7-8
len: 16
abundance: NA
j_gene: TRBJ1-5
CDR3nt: TGTGCCAGCAGCCCCGGCCAGGACTCTTACAATCAGCCCCAGCATTTT
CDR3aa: CASSPGQDSYNQPQHF

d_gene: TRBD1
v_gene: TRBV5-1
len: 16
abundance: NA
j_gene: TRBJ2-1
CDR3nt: TGCGCCAGCAGAATCAACCCCGGGACAGGTGGGGATGAGCAGTTCTTC
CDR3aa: CASRINPGTGGDEQFF

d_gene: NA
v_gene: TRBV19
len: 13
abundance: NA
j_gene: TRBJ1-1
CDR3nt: TGTGCCAGTAGTATATTGAGGGGGAATGAAGCTTTCTTT
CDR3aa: CASSILRGNEAFF

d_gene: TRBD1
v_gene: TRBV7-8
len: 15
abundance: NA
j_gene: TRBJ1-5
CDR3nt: TGTGCCAGCAGCTTATACAGGGGAGGCAATCAGCCCCAGCATTTT
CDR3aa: CASSLYRGGNQPQHF

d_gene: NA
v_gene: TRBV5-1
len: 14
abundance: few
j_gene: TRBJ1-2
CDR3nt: TGCGCCAGCAACGGGTTGGCAGGAAGTCATGGCTACACCTTC
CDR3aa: CASNGLAGSHGYTF

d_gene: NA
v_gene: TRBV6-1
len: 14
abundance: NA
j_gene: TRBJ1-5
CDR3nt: TGTGCCAGCAGTGAATATGCGGAAGATCAGCCCCAGCATTTT
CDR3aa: CASSEYAEDQPQHF

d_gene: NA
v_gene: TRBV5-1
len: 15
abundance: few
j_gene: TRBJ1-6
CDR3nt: TGCGCCAGCAGCTTGGATGGGCCCTATAATTCACCCCTCCACTTT
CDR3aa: CASSLDGPYNSPLHF

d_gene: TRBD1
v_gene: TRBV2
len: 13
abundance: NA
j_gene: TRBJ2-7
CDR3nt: TGTGCCAGCAGAGGACAGGGCTCGGGCGAGCAGTACTTC
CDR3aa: CASRGQGSGEQYF

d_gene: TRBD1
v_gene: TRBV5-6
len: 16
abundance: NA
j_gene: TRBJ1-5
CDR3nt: TGTGCCAGCAGCTTCGCAGGTTACAGGGGGGATAAGCCCCAGCATTTT
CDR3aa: CASSFAGYRGDKPQHF

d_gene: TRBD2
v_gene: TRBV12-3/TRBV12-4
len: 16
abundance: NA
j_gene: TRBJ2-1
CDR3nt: TGTGCCAGCAGTTTAGCGGGGCTAGCGGGAAGGCATGAGCAGTTCTTC
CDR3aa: CASSLAGLAGRHEQFF

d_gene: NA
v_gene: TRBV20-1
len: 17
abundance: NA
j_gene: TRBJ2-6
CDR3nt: TGCAGTGCTAGGCTTGATGGGACAATCTCTGGGGCCAACGTCCTGACTTTC
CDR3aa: CSARLDGTISGANVLTF

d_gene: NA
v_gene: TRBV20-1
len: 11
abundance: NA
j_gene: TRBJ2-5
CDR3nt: TGCAGTGCTGGACTGGGGGAGACCCAGTACTTC
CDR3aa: CSAGLGETQYF

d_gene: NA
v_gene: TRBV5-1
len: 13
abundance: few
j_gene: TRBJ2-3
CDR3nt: TGCGCCAGCAGTTCCGACGGCGCAGATACGCAGTATTTT
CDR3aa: CASSSDGADTQYF

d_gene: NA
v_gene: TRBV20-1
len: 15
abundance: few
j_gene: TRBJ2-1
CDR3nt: TGCAGTGGACGAGCGGACCACTTTTCCTACAATGAGCAGTTCTTC
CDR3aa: CSGRADHFSYNEQFF

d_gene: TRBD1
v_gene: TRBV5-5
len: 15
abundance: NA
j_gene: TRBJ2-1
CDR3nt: TGTGCCAGCAGCTTGGGGACAGGTCATAGGGATGAGCAGTTCTTC
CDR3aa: CASSLGTGHRDEQFF

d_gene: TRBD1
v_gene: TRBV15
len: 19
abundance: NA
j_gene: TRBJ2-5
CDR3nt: TGTGCCACCAGCAGCGACTCACCCTGGACAGGTCCATCTCAAGAGACCCAGTACTTC
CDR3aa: CATSSDSPWTGPSQETQYF

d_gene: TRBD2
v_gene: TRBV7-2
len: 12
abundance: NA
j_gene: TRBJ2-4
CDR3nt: TGTGCCAGCAGCTTGATAGCGGGTTTGAAGTACTTC
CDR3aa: CASSLIAGLKYF

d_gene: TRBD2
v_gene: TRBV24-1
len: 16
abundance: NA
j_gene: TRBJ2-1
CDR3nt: TGTGCCACCAGTGACCAGACTAGCGGCTCCTACAATGAGCAGTTCTTC
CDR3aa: CATSDQTSGSYNEQFF

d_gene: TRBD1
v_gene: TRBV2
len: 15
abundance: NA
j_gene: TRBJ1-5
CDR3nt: TGTGCCAGCAGTGAAGAGACAGGGGGTGGACAGCCCCAGCATTTT
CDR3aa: CASSEETGGGQPQHF

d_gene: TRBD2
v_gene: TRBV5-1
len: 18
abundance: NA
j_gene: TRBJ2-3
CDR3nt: TGCGCCAGCAGCTCGGGGACTAGCGGGAGTAAAGGCACAGATACGCAGTATTTT
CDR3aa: CASSSGTSGSKGTDTQYF

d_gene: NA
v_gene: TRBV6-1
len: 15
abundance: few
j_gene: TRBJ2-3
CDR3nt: TGTGCCAGCAGACGGGACACTACAAGCACAGATACGCAGTATTTT
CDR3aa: CASRRDTTSTDTQYF

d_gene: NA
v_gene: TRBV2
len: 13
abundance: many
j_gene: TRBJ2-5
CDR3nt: TGTGCCAGCAGTGAAAAGGTGACGTCGACCCAGTACTTC
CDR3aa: CASSEKVTSTQYF

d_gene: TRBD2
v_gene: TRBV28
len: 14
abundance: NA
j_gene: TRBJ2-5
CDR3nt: TGTGCCACCAAGACTAGCGGGATTCAAGAGACCCAGTACTTC
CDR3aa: CATKTSGIQETQYF

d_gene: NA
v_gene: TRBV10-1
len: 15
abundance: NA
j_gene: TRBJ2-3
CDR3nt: TGCGCCAGCAGTGAGAGAGACACCCCTTTGGATACGCAGTATTTT
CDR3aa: CASSERDTPLDTQYF

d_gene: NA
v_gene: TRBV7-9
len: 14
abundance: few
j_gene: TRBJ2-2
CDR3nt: TGTGCCAGCAGCGCGAGGACAGAAACCGGGGAGCTGTTTTTT
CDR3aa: CASSARTETGELFF

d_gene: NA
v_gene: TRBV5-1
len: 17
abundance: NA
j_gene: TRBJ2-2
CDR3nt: TGCGCCAGCAGCTTGGACTGGGGGAGCTCCCACACCGGGGAGCTGTTTTTT
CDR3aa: CASSLDWGSSHTGELFF

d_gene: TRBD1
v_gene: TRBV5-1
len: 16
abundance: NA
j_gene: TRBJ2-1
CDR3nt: TGCGCCAGCAGCTTGTTGGGGACAGGGCCCTCCGGTGAGCAGTTCTTC
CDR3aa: CASSLLGTGPSGEQFF

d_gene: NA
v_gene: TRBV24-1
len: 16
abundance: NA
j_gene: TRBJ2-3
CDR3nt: TGTGCCACCAGTGCCCTAGGGGATCCCGAGGCAGATACGCAGTATTTT
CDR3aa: CATSALGDPEADTQYF

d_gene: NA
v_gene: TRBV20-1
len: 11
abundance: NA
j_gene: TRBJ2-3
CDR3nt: TGCAGTGCCCCGGCACCAGATACGCAGTATTTT
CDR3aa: CSAPAPDTQYF

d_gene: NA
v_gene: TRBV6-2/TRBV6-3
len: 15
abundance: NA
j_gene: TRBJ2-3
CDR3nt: TGTGCCATCACGGACCGACTCAAGAACACAGATACGCAGTATTTT
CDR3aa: CAITDRLKNTDTQYF

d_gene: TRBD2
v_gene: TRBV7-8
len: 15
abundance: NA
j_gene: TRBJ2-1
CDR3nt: TGTGCCAGCAGCCCTCCTCCGGGCGGGAGTGATGAGCAGTTCTTC
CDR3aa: CASSPPPGGSDEQFF

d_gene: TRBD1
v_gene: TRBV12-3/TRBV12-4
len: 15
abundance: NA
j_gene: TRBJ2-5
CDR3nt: TGTGCCAGCAGCCCCGGGACAGGGAATGGGGAGACCCAGTACTTC
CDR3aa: CASSPGTGNGETQYF

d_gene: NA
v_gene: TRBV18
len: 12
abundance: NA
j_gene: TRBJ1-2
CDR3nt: TGTGCCAGCCGTGGACAGAGCTATGGCTACACCTTC
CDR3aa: CASRGQSYGYTF

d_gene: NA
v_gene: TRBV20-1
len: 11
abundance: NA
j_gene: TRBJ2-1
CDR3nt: TGCAGTGCTAGACAGAACAATGAGCAGTTCTTC
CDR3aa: CSARQNNEQFF

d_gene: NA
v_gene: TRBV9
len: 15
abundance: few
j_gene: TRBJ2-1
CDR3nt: TGTGCCAGCAGCGTAGGCGGGACCACCTACAATGAGCAGTTCTTC
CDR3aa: CASSVGGTTYNEQFF

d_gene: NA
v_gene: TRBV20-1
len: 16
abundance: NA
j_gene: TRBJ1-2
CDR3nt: TGCAGTGCTCCTGTACGGGACAAAGCTACTAACTATGGCTACACCTTC
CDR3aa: CSAPVRDKATNYGYTF

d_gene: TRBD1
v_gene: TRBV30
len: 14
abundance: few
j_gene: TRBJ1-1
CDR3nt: TGTGCCTGTGACAGGGGAACTGTGAACACTGAAGCTTTCTTT
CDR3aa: CACDRGTVNTEAFF

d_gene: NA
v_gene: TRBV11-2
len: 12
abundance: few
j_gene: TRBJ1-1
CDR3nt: TGTGCCAGCAGCTCTACGGCCCCCCTGGCTTTCTTT
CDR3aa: CASSSTAPLAFF

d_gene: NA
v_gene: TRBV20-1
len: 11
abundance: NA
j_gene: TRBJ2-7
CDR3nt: TGCAGTGCGGGGGACTTCTACGAGCAGTACTTC
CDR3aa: CSAGDFYEQYF

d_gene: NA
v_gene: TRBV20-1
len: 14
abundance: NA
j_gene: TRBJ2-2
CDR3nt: TGCAGTGCTAGCCCCCCCCGAGGTACCGGGGAGCTGTTTTTT
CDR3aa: CSASPPRGTGELFF

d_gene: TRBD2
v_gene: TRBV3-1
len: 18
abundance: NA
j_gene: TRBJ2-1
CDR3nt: TGTGCCAGCAGCCAAGATCTTGGCGGGAGAACCGTTTACAATGAGCAGTTCTTC
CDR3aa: CASSQDLGGRTVYNEQFF

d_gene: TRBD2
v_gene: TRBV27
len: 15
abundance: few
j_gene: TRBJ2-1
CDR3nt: TGTGCCAGCAGACCAGGGGTAGCGGGACCCAATGAGCAGTTCTTC
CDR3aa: CASRPGVAGPNEQFF

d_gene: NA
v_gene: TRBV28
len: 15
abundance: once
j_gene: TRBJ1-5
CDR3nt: TGTGCCAGCAGTATCCACTTGGGTGGCAATCAGCCCCAGCATTTT
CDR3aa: CASSIHLGGNQPQHF

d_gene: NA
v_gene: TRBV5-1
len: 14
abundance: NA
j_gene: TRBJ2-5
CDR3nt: TGCGCCAGCAGCGTCAAGGCCGACAGAGAGACCCAGTACTTC
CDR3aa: CASSVKADRETQYF

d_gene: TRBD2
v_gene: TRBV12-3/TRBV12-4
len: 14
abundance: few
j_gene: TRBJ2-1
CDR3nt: TGTGCCAGCAGTTTTACTCTAGCGGGCAATGAGCAGTTCTTC
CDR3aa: CASSFTLAGNEQFF

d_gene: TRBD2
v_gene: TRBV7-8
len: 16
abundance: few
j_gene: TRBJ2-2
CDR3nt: TGTGCCAGCAGCCACGGAGCGGGAGGTCACACCGGGGAGCTGTTTTTT
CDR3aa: CASSHGAGGHTGELFF

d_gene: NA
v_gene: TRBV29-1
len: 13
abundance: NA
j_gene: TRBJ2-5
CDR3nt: TGCAGCGTGACGGGTAATGGGGAAGAGACCCAGTACTTC
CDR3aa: CSVTGNGEETQYF

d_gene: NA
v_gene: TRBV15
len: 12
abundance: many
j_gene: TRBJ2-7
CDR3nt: TGTGCCACCAGCAGTAGGAGGTACGAGCAGTACTTC
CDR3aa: CATSSRRYEQYF

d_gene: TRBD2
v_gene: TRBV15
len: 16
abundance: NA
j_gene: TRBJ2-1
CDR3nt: TGTGCCACCAGGCGAACTCGGGAGGTCTCCTACAATGAGCAGTTCTTC
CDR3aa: CATRRTREVSYNEQFF

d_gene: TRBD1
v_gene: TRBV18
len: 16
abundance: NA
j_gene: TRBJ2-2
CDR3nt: TGTGCCAGCTCAATGAGACAGGGAGTCGATCGCGGGGAGCTGTTTTTT
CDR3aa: CASSMRQGVDRGELFF